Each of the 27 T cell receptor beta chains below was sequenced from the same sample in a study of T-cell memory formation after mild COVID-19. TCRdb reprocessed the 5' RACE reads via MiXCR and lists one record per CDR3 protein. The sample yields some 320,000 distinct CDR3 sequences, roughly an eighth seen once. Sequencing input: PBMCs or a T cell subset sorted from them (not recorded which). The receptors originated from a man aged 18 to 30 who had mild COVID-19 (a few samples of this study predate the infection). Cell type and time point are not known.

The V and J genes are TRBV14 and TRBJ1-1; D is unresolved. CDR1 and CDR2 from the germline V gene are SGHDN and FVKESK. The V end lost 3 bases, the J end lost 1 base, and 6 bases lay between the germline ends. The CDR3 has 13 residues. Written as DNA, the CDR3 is TGTGCCAGCAGCCATTACAGGAACACTGAAGCTTTCTTT. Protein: CASSHYRNTEAFF.

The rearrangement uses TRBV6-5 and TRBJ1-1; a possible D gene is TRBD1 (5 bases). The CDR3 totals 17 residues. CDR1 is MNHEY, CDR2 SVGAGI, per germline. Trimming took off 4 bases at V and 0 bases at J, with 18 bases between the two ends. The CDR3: CASSFVTPGTVNTEAFF. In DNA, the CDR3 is TGTGCCAGCAGTTTCGTCACCCCCGGGACGGTGAACACTGAAGCTTTCTTT.

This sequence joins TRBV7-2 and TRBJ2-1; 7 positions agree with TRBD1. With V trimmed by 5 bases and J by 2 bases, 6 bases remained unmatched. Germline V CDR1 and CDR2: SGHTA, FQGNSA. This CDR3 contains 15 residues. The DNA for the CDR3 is TGTGCCAGCAGCCTCACAGGGGCTACCTACAATGAGCAGTTCTTC. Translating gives CASSLTGATYNEQFF. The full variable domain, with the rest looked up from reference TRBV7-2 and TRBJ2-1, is GAGVSQSPSNKVTEKGKDVELRCDPISGHTALYWYRQSLGQGLEFLIYFQGNSAPDKSGLPSDRFSAERTGGSVSTLTIQRTQQEDSAVYLCASSLTGATYNEQFFGPGTRLTVL.

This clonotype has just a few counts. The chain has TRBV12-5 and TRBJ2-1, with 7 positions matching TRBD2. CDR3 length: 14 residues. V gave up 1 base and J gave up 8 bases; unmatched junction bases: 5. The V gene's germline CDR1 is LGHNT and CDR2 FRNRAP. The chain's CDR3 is CASGLEPTSHEQFF. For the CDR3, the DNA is TGTGCTAGTGGTTTGGAACCGACTAGCCATGAGCAGTTCTTC.

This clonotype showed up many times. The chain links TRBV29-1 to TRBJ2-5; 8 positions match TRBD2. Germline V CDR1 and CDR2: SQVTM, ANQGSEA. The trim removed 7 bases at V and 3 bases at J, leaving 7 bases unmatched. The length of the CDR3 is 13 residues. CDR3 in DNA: TGCAGCGCCTTTGGTAGCGGGGAAGAGACCCAGTACTTC. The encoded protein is CSAFGSGEETQYF.

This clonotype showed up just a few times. CDR3 sequence reads: CATRSGARGDTEAFF. DNA of the CDR3: TGTGCCACCAGATCAGGGGCCAGGGGCGACACTGAAGCTTTCTTT. This chain uses TRBV24-1 with TRBJ1-1; D perhaps matches TRBD1 (6 bases). V was pared by 7 bases and J by 3 bases, with 17 bases between. The CDR3 extends over 15 amino acids. CDR1 is KGHDR and CDR2 is SFDVKD in the germline V gene.

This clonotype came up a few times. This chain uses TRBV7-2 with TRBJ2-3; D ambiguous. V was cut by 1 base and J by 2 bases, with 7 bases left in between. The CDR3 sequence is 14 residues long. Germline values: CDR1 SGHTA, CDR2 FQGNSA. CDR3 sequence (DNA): TGTGCCAGCAGCTTAGGAATACCCACAGATACGCAGTATTTT. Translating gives CASSLGIPTDTQYF.

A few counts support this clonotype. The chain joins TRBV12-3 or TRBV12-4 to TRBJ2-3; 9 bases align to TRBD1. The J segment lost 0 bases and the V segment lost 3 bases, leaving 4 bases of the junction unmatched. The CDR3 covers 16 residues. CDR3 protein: CASSFRDRESTDTQYF. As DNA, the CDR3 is TGTGCCAGCAGTTTTCGGGACAGGGAAAGCACAGATACGCAGTATTTT.

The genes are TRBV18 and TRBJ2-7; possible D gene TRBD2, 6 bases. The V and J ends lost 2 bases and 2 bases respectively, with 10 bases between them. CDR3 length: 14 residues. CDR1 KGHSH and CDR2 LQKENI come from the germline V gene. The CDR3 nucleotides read TGTGCCAGCTCACCAATCTGGGAGGCCTACGAGCAGTACTTC. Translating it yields CASSPIWEAYEQYF. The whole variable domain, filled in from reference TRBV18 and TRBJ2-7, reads NAGVMQNPRHLVRRRGQEARLRCSPMKGHSHVYWYRQLPEEGLKFMVYLQKENIIDESGMPKERFSAEFPKEGPSILRIQQVVRGDSAAYFCASSPIWEAYEQYFGPGTRLTVT.

The CDR3, as DNA: TGTGCCATCAGGGGGACAGGGTATCTGTCTGGCTCCGGGGAGCTGTTTTTT. It encodes CAIRGTGYLSGSGELFF. This rearrangement joins TRBV10-3 to TRBJ2-2, with 9 bases fitting TRBD1. Germline V CDR1 and CDR2: ENHRY, SYGVKD. V shed 6 bases, J shed 6 bases, and the junction held 14 bases outside the gene matches. The CDR3 extends over 17 amino acids.

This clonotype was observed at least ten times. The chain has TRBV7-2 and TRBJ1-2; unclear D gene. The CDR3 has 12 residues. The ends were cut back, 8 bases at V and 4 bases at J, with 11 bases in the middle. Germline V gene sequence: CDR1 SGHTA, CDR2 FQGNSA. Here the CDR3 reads CASALGGYGYTF. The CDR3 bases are TGTGCCAGCGCCTTGGGTGGCTATGGCTACACCTTC. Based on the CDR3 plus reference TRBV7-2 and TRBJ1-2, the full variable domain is GAGVSQSPSNKVTEKGKDVELRCDPISGHTALYWYRQSLGQGLEFLIYFQGNSAPDKSGLPSDRFSAERTGGSVSTLTIQRTQQEDSAVYLCASALGGYGYTFGSGTRLTVV.

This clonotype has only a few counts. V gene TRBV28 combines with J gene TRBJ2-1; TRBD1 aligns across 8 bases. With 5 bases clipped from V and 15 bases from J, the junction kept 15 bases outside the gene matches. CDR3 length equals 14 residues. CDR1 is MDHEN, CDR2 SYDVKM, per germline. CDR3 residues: CASSPALTGTGGFF. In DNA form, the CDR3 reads TGTGCCAGCAGTCCCGCCCTAACCGGGACAGGAGGGTTCTTC.

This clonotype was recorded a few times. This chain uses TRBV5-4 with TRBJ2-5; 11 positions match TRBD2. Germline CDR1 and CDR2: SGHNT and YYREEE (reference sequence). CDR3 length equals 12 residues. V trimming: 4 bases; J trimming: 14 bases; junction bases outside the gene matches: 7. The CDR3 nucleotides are TGTGCCAGCAGCGTGGGACTAGCGGACATTTACTTC. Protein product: CASSVGLADIYF.

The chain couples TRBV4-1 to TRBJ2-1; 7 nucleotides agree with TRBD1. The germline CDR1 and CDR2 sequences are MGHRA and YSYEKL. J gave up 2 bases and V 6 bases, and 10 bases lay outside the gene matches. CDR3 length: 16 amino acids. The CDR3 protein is CASRGNDRVAYNEQFF. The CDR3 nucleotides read TGCGCCAGCAGGGGGAATGACAGGGTGGCCTACAATGAGCAGTTCTTC.

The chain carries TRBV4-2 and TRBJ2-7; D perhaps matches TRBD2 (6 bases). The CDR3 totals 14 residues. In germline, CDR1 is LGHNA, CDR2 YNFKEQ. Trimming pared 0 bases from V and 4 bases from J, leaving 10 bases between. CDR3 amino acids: CASSQEPGTYEQYF. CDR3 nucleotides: TGTGCCAGCAGCCAAGAACCAGGGACTTACGAGCAGTACTTC.

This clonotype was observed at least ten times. CDR3 nucleotides: TGTGCCAGCAGCTTAGATGGGGGGGCTAATACCGGGGAGCTGTTTTTT. It translates to CASSLDGGANTGELFF. The chain carries TRBV7-2 and TRBJ2-2; TRBD2 might be the D (7 bases). The CDR3 has 16 amino acids. V gave up 1 base and J gave up 5 bases, with 14 bases separating them. Germline CDR1 and CDR2: SGHTA and FQGNSA.

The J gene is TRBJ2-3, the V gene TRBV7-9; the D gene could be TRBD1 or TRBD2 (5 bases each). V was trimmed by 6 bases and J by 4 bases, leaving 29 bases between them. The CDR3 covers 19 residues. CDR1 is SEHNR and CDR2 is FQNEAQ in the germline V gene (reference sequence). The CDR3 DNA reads TGTGCCAGCAGGGGCCGGGACCCTGACTTACGTGGTGTTTCAGATACGCAGTATTTT. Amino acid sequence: CASRGRDPDLRGVSDTQYF.

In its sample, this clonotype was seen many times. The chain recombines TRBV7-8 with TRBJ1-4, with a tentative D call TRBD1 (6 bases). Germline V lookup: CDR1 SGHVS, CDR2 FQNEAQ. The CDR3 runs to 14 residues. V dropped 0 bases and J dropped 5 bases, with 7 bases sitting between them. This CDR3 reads CASSLAGGNEKLFF. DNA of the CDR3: TGTGCCAGCAGCTTAGCGGGGGGCAATGAAAAACTGTTTTTT.

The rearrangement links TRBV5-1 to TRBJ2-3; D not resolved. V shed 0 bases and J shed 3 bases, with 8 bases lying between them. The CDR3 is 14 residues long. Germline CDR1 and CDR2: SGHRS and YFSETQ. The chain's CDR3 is CASSLVQPTDTQYF. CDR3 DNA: TGCGCCAGCAGCTTGGTGCAGCCAACAGATACGCAGTATTTT.

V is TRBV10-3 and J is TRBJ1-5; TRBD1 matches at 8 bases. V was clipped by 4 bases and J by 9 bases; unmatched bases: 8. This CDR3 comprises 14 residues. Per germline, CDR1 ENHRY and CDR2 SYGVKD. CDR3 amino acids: CAISVSGGGRPQHF. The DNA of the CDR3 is TGTGCCATCAGTGTCTCAGGGGGCGGACGGCCCCAGCATTTT.

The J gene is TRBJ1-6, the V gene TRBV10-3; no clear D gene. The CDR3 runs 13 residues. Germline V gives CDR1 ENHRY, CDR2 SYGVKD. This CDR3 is CAITWEVDSPLHF. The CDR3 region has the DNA TGTGCTATTACCTGGGAGGTTGATTCACCCCTCCACTTT.

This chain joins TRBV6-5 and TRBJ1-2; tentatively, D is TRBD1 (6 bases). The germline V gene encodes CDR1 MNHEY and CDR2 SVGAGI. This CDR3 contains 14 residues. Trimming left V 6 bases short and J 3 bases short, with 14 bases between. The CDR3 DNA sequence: TGTGCCAGCAGGCCACCAGGGGACTACTATGGCTACACCTTC. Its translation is CASRPPGDYYGYTF.

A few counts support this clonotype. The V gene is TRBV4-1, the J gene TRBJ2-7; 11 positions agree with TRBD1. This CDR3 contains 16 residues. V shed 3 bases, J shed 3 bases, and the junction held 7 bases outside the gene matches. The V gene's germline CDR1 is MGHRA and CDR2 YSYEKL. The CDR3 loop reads CASSHDAGTGGYEQYV. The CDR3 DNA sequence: TGCGCCAGCAGCCATGATGCCGGGACAGGGGGCTACGAGCAGTACGTC.

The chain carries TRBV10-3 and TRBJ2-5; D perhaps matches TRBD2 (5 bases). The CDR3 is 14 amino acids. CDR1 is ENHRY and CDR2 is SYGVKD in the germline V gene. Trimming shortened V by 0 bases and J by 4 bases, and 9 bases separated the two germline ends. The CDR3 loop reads CAISESRSGETQYF. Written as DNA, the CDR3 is TGTGCCATCAGTGAGTCGCGAAGCGGAGAGACCCAGTACTTC.

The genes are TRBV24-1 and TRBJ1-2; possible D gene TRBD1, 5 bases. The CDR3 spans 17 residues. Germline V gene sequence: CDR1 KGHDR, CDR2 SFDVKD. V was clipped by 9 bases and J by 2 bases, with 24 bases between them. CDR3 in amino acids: CATPTSSPVWGNYGYTF. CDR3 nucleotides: TGTGCCACCCCCACAAGCAGCCCGGTGTGGGGCAACTATGGCTACACCTTC.

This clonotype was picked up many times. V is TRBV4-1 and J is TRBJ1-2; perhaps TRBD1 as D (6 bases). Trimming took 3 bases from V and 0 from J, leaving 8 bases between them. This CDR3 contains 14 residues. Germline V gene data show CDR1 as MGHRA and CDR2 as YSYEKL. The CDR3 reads CASSQGGPNYGYTF. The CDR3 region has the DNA TGCGCCAGCAGCCAGGGGGGGCCTAACTATGGCTACACCTTC.

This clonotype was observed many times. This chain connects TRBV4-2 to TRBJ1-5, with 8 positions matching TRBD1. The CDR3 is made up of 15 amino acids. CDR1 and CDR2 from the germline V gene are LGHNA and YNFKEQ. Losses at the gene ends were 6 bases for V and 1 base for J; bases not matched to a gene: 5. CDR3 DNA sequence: TGTGCCAGCAGTCTCCAGGGGGCAAGCAATCAGCCCCAGCATTTT. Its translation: CASSLQGASNQPQHF.